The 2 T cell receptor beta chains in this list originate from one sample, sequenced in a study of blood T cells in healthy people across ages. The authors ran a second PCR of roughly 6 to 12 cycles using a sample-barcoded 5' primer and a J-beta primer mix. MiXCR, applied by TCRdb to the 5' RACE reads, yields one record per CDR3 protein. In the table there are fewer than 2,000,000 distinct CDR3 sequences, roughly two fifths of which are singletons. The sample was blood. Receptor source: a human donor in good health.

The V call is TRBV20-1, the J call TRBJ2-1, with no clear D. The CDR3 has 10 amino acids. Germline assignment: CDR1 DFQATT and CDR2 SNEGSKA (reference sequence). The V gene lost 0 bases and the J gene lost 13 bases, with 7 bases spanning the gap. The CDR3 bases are TGCAGTGCTAGAGAGAATTATCAGTTCTTC. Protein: CSARENYQFF.

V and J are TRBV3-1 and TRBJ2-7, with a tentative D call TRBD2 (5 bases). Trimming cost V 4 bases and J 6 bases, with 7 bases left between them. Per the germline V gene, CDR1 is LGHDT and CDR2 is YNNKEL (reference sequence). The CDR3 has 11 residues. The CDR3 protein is CASSRAGEQYF. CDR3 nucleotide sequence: TGTGCCAGCAGCCGGGCGGGCGAGCAGTACTTC.